The T cell receptor beta chain under discussion was sequenced for a study of blood T cell repertoires in COVID-19. On the study more broadly: Whether acute or convalescent, the COVID-19 samples came from the United States, Italy and Spain.

Trimming took 4 bases from V and 4 from J, leaving 19 bases between them. Germline CDR1 and CDR2: KGHSH and LQKENI. The CDR3 spans 16 residues. Per the original methods: By means of reference gene primer amplification, nucleated cell counts were estimated. Generated by immunoSEQ multiplex PCR, the TCRdb table keeps only in-frame clones and is missing some. V, J and clone size are those of that table, while D and trimming were read from the DNA. This sample has 220,000 or so clones, with approximately 80% found just once. Recruits, aged roughly 18 to 100 years, lived in 24 US areas. The material sequenced was PBMCs or T cells enriched from blood (not recorded which). The rearrangement links TRBV18 to TRBJ1-2; weak D call: TRBD1 (6 bases). This receptor was obtained from a woman aged 55-75 years who had recovered from COVID-19. The CDR3 DNA sequence: TGTGCCAGCTCACGGGGGGGCGCCCGCAATTCCTATGGCTACACCTTC. It specifies CASSRGGARNSYGYTF. The full variable domain, with the rest looked up from reference TRBV18 and TRBJ1-2, is NAGVMQNPRHLVRRRGQEARLRCSPMKGHSHVYWYRQLPEEGLKFMVYLQKENIIDESGMPKERFSAEFPKEGPSILRIQQVVRGDSAAYFCASSRGGARNSYGYTFGSGTRLTVV.